This TCR beta chain was recorded in a study of T cells in Graves' hyperthyroidism and ophthalmopathy. Whole-study context: Peripheral blood specimens were obtained at initial diagnosis, prior to any treatment.

This clonotype was seen at least ten times. CDR1 is KGHDR, CDR2 SFDVKD, per germline. Trimming took off 8 bases at V and 1 base at J, with 10 bases between the two ends. The CDR3 is 14 amino acids. The TCR beta CDR3 regions underwent amplification using RNA transcripts as the source. In the first-round RT-PCR of the TCR CDR3, the HTBI primer set was used. Each CDR3 protein is one row after TCRdb ran MiXCR on the multiplex PCR reads. The sample lists some 460,000 distinct CDR3 sequences, 15% to 19% occurring once. Absence of ophthalmopathy progression within 18 months defined stable Graves' hyperthyroidism. Disease duration under 2 months; hyperthyroidism patients were aged 18 to 65. Exclusion criteria comprised uncontrolled infection, other autoimmune disease, pregnancy or lactation.

This receptor was taken from a woman younger than 30 with Graves' hyperthyroidism. This chain uses TRBV24-1 with TRBJ2-2; D gene unclear. Sequences were obtained from blood. CDR3 sequence reads: CATTSAENTGELFF. Here the CDR3 DNA reads TGTGCCACCACTTCGGCAGAGAACACCGGGGAGCTGTTTTTT.